This passage covers 18 T cell receptor beta chains from one sample sequenced in a study of blood T cells in healthy people across ages. A sample-barcoded 5' primer and a J-beta primer mix were used in a second PCR of about 7 to 11 cycles. TCRdb analysed the 5' RACE reads with MiXCR anew, one entry per CDR3 protein. This table holds about 1.8 million distinct CDR3 sequences, roughly 49% found once. The specimen was blood. These receptors originate from a woman aged 40 to 55 in good health.

V gene TRBV29-1 combines with J gene TRBJ2-3; TRBD2 is a possible D gene (7 bases). CDR1 and CDR2 (germline): SQVTM, ANQGSEA. The V end was cut by 5 bases, the J end by 3 bases, with 18 bases between. CDR3 length: 15 residues. Written as DNA, the CDR3 is TGCAGCGTTAAGGGGGTAGCGGGTGGAACAGATACGCAGTATTTT. Translating it yields CSVKGVAGGTDTQYF.

In this sample, this clonotype turned up a few times. The genes are TRBV12-3 or TRBV12-4 and TRBJ2-1; 10 nucleotides align to TRBD2. CDR3 length: 16 residues. The V and J ends lost 6 bases and 4 bases, in that order; junction bases with no gene match: 9. CDR3 loop: CASSPALAGSYNEQFF. The CDR3 region has the DNA TGTGCCAGCAGCCCGGCACTAGCGGGGTCATACAATGAGCAGTTCTTC.

The V and J genes are TRBV15 and TRBJ2-5; D possibly corresponds to TRBD2 (5 bases). CDR1 is LNHNV and CDR2 is YYDKDF in the germline V gene (reference sequence). V gave up 0 bases and J gave up 5 bases, with 13 bases separating them. The CDR3 is 15 residues long. DNA for the CDR3: TGTGCCACCAGCAGAGATGAGGCTAGCAGGGAGACCCAGTACTTC. It specifies CATSRDEASRETQYF.

The rearrangement links TRBV20-1 to TRBJ1-2; D remains ambiguous. CDR3 length equals 13 residues. Trimming took 5 bases from V and 7 from J, leaving 17 bases between them. Germline V gives CDR1 DFQATT, CDR2 SNEGSKA (reference sequence). The CDR3 sequence: CSAAPDGSRGYTF. The CDR3 region has the DNA TGCAGTGCTGCTCCGGACGGGAGCCGTGGCTACACCTTC.

This clonotype appeared a few times. The junction shows a germline mismatch at one end, possibly a read error. This chain connects TRBV5-1 to TRBJ2-7; D possibly corresponds to TRBD1 (5 bases). There are 14 residues in the CDR3. CDR1 and CDR2 from the germline V gene are SGHRS and YFSETQ. The CDR3 coding sequence is TGTGCCAGCAGCTTAGTTCCAGGGACCTACGAGCAGTACTTC. It yields the protein CASSLVPGTYEQYF.

This clonotype appeared a few times. V usage is TRBV20-1 and J usage is TRBJ2-1, with no clear D. The CDR3 consists of 12 residues. V gave up 1 base and J gave up 9 bases, with 10 bases separating them. Germline CDR1 and CDR2: DFQATT and SNEGSKA (reference sequence). CDR3 sequence reads: CSARVDGLEQFF. CDR3 nucleotide sequence: TGCAGTGCTAGAGTAGATGGGCTTGAGCAGTTCTTC.

The chain combines TRBV29-1 with TRBJ2-5, with D possibly being TRBD1 or TRBD2 (6 bases each). Germline V CDR1 and CDR2: SQVTM, ANQGSEA. The CDR3 consists of 11 residues. With 5 bases removed from V and 11 bases from J, the gap between germline ends came to 15 bases. CDR3 region: CSVSRGGEQYF. The DNA for the CDR3 is TGCAGCGTTAGCAGGGGCGGGGAGCAGTACTTC.

A note on this clonotype: A single base separates this from a much larger clone, so it may be a read error. The V and J genes are TRBV7-2 and TRBJ2-5, with 11 bases aligning to TRBD2. V dropped 3 bases and J dropped 11; count of bases not matched to a gene: 11. The CDR3 length is 15 residues. Germline-derived CDR1 and CDR2 are SGHTA and FQGNSA. The DNA of the CDR3 is TGTGCCAGCAGCTTGGGACTAGCGGAGATTAATGAGCAGTACTTC. It specifies CASSLGLAEINEQYF.

V usage is TRBV5-1 and J usage is TRBJ2-5; 9 nucleotides agree with TRBD1. V shed 5 bases and J 6 bases; nucleotides not matched to a gene: 11. CDR1 SGHRS and CDR2 YFSETQ come from the germline V gene. The CDR3 runs 15 residues. The CDR3 protein is CASRHPSGQGKTQYF. CDR3 nucleotide sequence: TGCGCCAGCAGGCATCCTTCCGGACAGGGGAAGACCCAGTACTTC.

Worth noting for this clonotype: The junction departs from the called germline gene at one end, perhaps through a read error. The genes are TRBV28 and TRBJ1-2; weak D call: TRBD1 (5 bases). The CDR3 sequence is 18 residues long. Germline values: CDR1 MDHEN, CDR2 SYDVKM. CDR3 sequence: CASSLSRDAGTPLGGYTF. CDR3 in DNA: TGCGCCAGCAGTTTGTCACGGGACGCCGGTACACCATTAGGTGGCTACACCTTC.

The chain combines TRBV7-3 with TRBJ2-5; 9 positions agree with TRBD2. The J call may be incorrect, as the DNA end agrees better with TRBJ2-7. The germline V gene encodes CDR1 SGHTA and CDR2 FQGTGA. The CDR3 has 16 residues. CDR3: CASSRDLSGSFHEQYF. CDR3 sequence (DNA): TGTGCCAGCAGTAGGGATCTTAGCGGGAGTTTTCACGAGCAGTACTTC.

The V and J genes are TRBV27 and TRBJ1-5; tentative D call: TRBD1 (5 bases). In germline, CDR1 is MNHEY, CDR2 SMNVEV (reference sequence). CDR3 length: 16 residues. Deletions cut 5 bases from V and 3 bases from J, with 17 bases between. The chain's CDR3 is CASSQKRDGNNQPQHF. In nucleotides, the CDR3 is TGTGCCAGCAGTCAGAAAAGGGACGGAAACAATCAGCCCCAGCATTTT.

The table lists this clonotype with a few counts. The chain has TRBV20-1 and TRBJ2-1; 11 bases map to TRBD2. J was trimmed by 4 bases and V by 2 bases; bases with no gene match: 7. The CDR3 is 16 residues long. Germline V CDR1 and CDR2: DFQATT, SNEGSKA (reference sequence). This CDR3 is CSARSPTSGTYNEQFF. In DNA, the CDR3 is TGCAGTGCTAGATCGCCGACTAGCGGGACGTACAATGAGCAGTTCTTC.

This chain joins TRBV6-5 and TRBJ2-3; 12 bases fit TRBD2. The CDR3 is 16 amino acids. Germline values: CDR1 MNHEY, CDR2 SVGAGI. Trimming removed 6 bases from V and 5 bases from J; junction bases left unmatched: 9. CDR3 nucleotide sequence: TGTGCCAGCAGGCCCCCTAGCGGGGGGGCCGGAGATACGCAGTATTTT. Its protein is CASRPPSGGAGDTQYF.

The chain joins TRBV2 to TRBJ2-5; maybe TRBD2 (6 bases). The CDR3 covers 12 residues. Trimming removed 7 bases from V and 4 bases from J, with 10 bases in between. The germline V gene has CDR1 SNHLY and CDR2 FYNNEI. The CDR3 DNA sequence: TGTGCCAGCATCGGGGGTAGAGAGACCCAGTACTTC. This sequence encodes CASIGGRETQYF.

This clonotype was counted a single time. The rearrangement links TRBV12-3 or TRBV12-4 to TRBJ2-7; 9 bases fit TRBD1. CDR3 length equals 13 residues. J lost 3 bases, V lost 11 bases, and 8 bases had no gene match. The CDR3 sequence is CAGNPGQGYEQYF. CDR3 DNA sequence: TGTGCCGGCAACCCGGGACAGGGCTACGAGCAGTACTTC.

This rearrangement joins TRBV7-3 to TRBJ2-3; D might be TRBD2 (5 bases). V lost 2 bases and J lost 7, with 16 bases in between. In germline, CDR1 is SGHTA, CDR2 FQGTGA. The CDR3 length is 15 residues. CDR3 sequence reads: CASSLDPGKGHTQYF. The CDR3 nucleotides are TGTGCCAGCAGCTTAGACCCGGGGAAGGGTCATACGCAGTATTTT.

The rearrangement links TRBV21-1 to TRBJ1-1; the D call TRBD1 from the table was never checked on the DNA. TRBV21-1 is a pseudogene locus. CDR3 length equals 20 residues. CDR3 sequence: CASSKNRRVWGPGMNTEAFF. The CDR3 DNA sequence: TGTGCCAGCAGTAAGAATCGCCGGGTGTGGGGGCCGGGAATGAACACTGAAGCTTTCTTT.